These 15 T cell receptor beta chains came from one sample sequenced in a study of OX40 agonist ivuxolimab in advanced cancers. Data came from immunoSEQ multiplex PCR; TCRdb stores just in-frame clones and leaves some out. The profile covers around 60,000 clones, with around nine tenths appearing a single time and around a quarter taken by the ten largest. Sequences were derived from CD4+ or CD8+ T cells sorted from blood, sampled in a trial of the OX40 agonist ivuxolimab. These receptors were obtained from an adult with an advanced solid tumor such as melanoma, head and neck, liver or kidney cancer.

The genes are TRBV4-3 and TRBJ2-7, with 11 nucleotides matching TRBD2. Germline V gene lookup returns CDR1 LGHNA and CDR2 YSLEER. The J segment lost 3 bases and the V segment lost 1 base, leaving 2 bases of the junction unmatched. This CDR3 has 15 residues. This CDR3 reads CASSQATSGSYEQYF. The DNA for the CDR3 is TGCGCCAGCAGCCAAGCTACTAGCGGGAGCTACGAGCAGTACTTC.

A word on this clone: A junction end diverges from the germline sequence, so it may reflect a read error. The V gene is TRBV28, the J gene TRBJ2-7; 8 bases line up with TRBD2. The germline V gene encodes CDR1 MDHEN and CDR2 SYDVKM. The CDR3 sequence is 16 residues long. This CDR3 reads CAGSSPFSGMRCEQYF. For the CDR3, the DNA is TGTGCCGGCAGCTCCCCATTTAGCGGGATGAGGTGCGAGCAGTACTTC.

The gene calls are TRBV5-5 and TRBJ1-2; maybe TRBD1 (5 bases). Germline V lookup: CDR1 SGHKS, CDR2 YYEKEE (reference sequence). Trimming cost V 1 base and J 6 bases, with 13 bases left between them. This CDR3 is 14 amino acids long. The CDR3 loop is CASSLSGPLNGYTF. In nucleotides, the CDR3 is TGTGCCAGCAGCTTGTCAGGGCCGTTGAATGGCTACACCTTC. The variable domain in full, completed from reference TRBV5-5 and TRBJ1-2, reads DAGVTQSPTHLIKTRGQQVTLRCSPISGHKSVSWYQQVLGQGPQFIFQYYEKEERGRGNFPDRFSARQFPNYSSELNVNALLLGDSALYLCASSLSGPLNGYTFGSGTRLTVV.

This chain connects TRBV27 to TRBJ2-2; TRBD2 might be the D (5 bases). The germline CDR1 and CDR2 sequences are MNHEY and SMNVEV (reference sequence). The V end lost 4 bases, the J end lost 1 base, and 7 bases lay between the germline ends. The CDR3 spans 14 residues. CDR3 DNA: TGTGCCAGCAGTTCCGGGATGAACACCGGGGAGCTGTTTTTT. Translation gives CASSSGMNTGELFF.

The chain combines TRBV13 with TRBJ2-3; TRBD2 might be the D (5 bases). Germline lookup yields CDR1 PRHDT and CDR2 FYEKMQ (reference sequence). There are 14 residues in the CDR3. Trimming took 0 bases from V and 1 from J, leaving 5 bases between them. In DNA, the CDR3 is TGTGCCAGCAGCTTAGGGAGGGGCACAGATACGCAGTATTTT. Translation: CASSLGRGTDTQYF.

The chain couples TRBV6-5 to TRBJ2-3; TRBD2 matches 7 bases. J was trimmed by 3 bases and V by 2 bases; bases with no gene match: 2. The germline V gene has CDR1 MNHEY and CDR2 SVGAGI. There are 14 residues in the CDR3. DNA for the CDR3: TGTGCCAGCAGTTACGCAGCGGGGACAGATACGCAGTATTTT. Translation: CASSYAAGTDTQYF.

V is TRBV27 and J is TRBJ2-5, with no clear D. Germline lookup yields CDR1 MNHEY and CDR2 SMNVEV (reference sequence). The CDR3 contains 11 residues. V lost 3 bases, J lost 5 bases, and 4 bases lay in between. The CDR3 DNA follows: TGTGCCAGCAGTTTGGGGGAGACCCAGTACTTC. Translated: CASSLGETQYF.

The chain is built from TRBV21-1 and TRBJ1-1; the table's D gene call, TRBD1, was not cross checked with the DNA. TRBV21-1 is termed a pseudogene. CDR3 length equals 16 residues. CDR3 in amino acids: CASPSGQKKMNTEAFF. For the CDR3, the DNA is TGTGCCAGCCCTTCGGGACAGAAAAAAATGAACACTGAAGCTTTCTTT.

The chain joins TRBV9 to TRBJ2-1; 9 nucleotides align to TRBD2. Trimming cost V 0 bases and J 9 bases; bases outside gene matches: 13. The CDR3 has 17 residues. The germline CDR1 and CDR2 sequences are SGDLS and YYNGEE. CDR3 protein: CASSVEKGGRAVFEQFF. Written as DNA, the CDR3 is TGTGCCAGCAGCGTAGAAAAGGGCGGGAGGGCCGTCTTTGAGCAGTTCTTC.

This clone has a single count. The CDR3 sequence: CASSDERLDGVGEQYF. The CDR3 bases are TGTGCCAGCAGCGATGAACGATTGGACGGCGTGGGGGAGCAGTACTTC. The chain carries TRBV5-4 and TRBJ2-7; the D is unclear. V lost 4 bases and J 7 bases, leaving 24 bases between the germline ends. Germline assignment: CDR1 SGHNT and CDR2 YYREEE (reference sequence). The CDR3 runs to 16 residues.

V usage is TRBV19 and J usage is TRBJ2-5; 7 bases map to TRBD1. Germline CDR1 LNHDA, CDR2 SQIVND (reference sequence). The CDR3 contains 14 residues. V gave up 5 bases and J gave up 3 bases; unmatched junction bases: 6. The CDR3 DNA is TGTGCCAGTAGTCCCCGAGACAGGGAAGAGACCCAGTACTTC. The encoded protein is CASSPRDREETQYF.

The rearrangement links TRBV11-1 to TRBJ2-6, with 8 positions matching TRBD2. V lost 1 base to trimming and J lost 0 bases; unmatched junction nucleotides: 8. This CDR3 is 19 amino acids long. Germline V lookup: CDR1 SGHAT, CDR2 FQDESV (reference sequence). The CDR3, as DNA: TGTGCCAGCAGCTTAGACCCCCAGCGGGAGAACTCTGGGGCCAACGTCCTGACTTTC. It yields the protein CASSLDPQRENSGANVLTF.

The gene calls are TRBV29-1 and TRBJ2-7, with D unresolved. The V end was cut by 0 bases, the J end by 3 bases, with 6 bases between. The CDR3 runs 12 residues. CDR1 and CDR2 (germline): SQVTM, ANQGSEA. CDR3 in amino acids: CSVEDSGYEQYF. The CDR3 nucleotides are TGCAGCGTTGAAGATTCCGGCTACGAGCAGTACTTC.

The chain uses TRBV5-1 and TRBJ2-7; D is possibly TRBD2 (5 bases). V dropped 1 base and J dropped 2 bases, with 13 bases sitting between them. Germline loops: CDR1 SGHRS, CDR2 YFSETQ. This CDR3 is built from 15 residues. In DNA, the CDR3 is TGCGCCAGCAGCTTGCGAAGGGAGATTACCTACGAGCAGTACTTC. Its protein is CASSLRREITYEQYF.

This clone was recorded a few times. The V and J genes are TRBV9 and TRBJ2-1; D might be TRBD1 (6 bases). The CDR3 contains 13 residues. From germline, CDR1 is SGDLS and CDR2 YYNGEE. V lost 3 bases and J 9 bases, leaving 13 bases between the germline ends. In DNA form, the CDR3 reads TGTGCCAGCAGCGAGGGCCCAGGGGTTGAGCAGTTCTTC. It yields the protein CASSEGPGVEQFF. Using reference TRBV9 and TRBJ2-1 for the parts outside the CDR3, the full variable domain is DSGVTQTPKHLITATGQRVTLRCSPRSGDLSVYWYQQSLDQGLQFLIQYYNGEERAKGNILERFSAQQFPDLHSELNLSSLELGDSALYFCASSEGPGVEQFFGPGTRLTVL.